The T cell receptor (beta chain) described here comes from a study of technical replicates of blood from a few donors. Produced via immunoSEQ multiplex PCR; TCRdb's table is partial and in-frame only. In the table there are about 80,000 clones, 85% to 95% of which are singletons. In germline, CDR1 is ENHRY, CDR2 SYGVKD. Trimming took 4 bases from V and 9 from J, leaving 16 bases between them. CDR3 length equals 14 residues. J is TRBJ2-1 and V is TRBV10-3, with D maybe TRBD2 (6 bases). The TCR comes from a human donor in good health. The sample comprised T cells isolated from PBMCs. CDR3 coding DNA: TGTGCCATCAGTGCGGGCGGCGGGACGGGTGAGCAGTTCTTC. This sequence encodes CAISAGGGTGEQFF.